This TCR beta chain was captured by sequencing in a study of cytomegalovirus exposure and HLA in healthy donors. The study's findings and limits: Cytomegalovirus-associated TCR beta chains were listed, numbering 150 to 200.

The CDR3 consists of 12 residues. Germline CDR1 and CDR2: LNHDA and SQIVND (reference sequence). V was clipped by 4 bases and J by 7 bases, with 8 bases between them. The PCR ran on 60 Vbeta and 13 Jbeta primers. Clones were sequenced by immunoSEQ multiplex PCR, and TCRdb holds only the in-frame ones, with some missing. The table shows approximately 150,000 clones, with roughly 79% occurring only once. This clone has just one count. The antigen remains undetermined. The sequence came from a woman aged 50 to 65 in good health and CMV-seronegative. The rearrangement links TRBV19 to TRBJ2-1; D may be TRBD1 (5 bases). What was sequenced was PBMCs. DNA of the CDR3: TGTGCCAGTAGTACAGGGTTAAATGAGCAGTTCTTC. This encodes CASSTGLNEQFF.